This TCR beta chain was sequenced during a study of cytomegalovirus exposure and HLA in healthy donors. Between the trimmed V and J ends, which lost 2 bases and 7 bases, there was a span of 11 bases. There are 14 residues in the CDR3. CDR1 and CDR2 (germline): MNHEY, SVGAGI. Findings and limits, study-wide: The productive fraction for most TCR beta V segments was about 90% or about 30% in an earlier analysis.

Use of 60 Vbeta and 13 Jbeta primers characterized the PCR. Data came from immunoSEQ multiplex PCR; TCRdb stores just in-frame clones and leaves some out. In all, the sample yields tens of thousands of clones. Worth noting for this clone: Its specificity is unknown.

Specimen: PBMCs. The genes are TRBV6-5 and TRBJ1-4; TRBD1 might be the D (5 bases). The clonotype originates from a female donor in good health and CMV-seropositive. The CDR3 region is CASSYGGGVEKLFF. For the CDR3, the DNA is TGTGCCAGCAGTTACGGCGGAGGGGTTGAAAAACTGTTTTTT.